This TCR beta chain appears in the sequencing data of a study of response to subunit inactivated influenza vaccine. The study's findings and limits: Few additional T cells are recruited per seasonal influenza vaccination, authors suggested.

Germline assignment: CDR1 KGHSH and CDR2 LQKENI. The length of the CDR3 is 15 residues. Trimming pared 3 bases from V and 5 bases from J, leaving 16 bases between. TCRdb called the RT-PCR reads again in MiXCR, with one record for every CDR3 protein. The sample has 450,000 to 600,000 distinct CDR3 sequences; approximately 7.7% are singletons. This clonotype was counted at least ten times. Its specificity is not known. The sequence was obtained from a man aged 50 to 69 who received an inactivated influenza vaccine. The sample was PBMCs from blood, taken around 25 months after vaccination. V gene TRBV18 combines with J gene TRBJ1-1; D gene uncertain. In nucleotides, the CDR3 is TGTGCCAGCTCACCCTTCTCCGGAGATGGAACTGAAGCTTTCTTT. This gives the protein CASSPFSGDGTEAFF.